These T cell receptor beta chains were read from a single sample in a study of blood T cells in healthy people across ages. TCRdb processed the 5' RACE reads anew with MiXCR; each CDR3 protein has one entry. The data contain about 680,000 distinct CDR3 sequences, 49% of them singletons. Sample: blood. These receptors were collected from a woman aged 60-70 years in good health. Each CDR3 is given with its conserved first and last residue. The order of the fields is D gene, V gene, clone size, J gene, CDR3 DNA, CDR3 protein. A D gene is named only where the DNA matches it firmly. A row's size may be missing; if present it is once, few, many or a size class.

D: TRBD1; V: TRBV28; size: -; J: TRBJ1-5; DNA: TGTGCCAGCAGTTCAGGTGGGAGGATCGAGGTCAGGGGGGAGCAGCCCCAGCATTTT; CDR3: CASSSGGRIEVRGEQPQHF
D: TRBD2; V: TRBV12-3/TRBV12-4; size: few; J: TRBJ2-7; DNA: TGTGCCAGCAGCACCTTTAGGACTAGCGGGAGTGAGTGCGAGCAGTACTTC; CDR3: CASSTFRTSGSECEQYF
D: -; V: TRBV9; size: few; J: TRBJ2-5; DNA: TGTGCCAGCAGCCAGGACGGGACCCAAGAGACCCAGTACTTC; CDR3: CASSQDGTQETQYF
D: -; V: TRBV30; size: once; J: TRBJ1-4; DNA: TGTGCCTCCTCGGGTCGGGGCAGCAAGTATGAAAAACTGTTTTTT; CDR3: CASSGRGSKYEKLFF
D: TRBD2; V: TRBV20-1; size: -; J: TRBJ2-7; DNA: TGCAGTGCCCCGACTAGCGGGTACTACGAGCAGTACTTC; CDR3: CSAPTSGYYEQYF
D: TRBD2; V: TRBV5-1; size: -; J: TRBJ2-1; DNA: TGCGCCAGCAAGAGACTAGCGGGAGCTATTGAGCAGTTCTTC; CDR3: CASKRLAGAIEQFF
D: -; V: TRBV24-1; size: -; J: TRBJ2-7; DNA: TGTGTCACCAGTGATTCACTCAGGGGCCCCTACGAGCAGTACTTC; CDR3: CVTSDSLRGPYEQYF
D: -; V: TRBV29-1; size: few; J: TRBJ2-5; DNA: TGCAGCGTTGAAGATAGGACTGAAGAGACCCAGTACTTC; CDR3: CSVEDRTEETQYF
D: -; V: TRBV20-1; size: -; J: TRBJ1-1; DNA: TGCAGTGCTAGGGGGGGGTATGGGACTGAAGCTTTCTTT; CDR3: CSARGGYGTEAFF
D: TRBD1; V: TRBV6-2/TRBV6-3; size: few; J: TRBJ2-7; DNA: TGTGCCAGCAGTTACCATCGACAGGGCGCTGTCGAGCAGTACTTC; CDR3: CASSYHRQGAVEQYF
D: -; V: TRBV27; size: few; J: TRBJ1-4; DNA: TGTGCCAGCAGTCCTCTGAGGAGGGAAACTAATGAAAAACTGTTTTTT; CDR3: CASSPLRRETNEKLFF
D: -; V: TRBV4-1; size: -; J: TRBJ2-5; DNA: TGCGCCAGCAGCCAAGTCGCGGGAGAGACCCAGTACTTC; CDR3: CASSQVAGETQYF
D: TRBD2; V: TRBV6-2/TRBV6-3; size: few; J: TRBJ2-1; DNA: TGTGCCAGCAGGGGGACTAGCGAGAATGAGCAGTTCTTC; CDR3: CASRGTSENEQFF
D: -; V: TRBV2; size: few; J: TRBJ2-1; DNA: TGTGCCAGCAGTGAAAAGCTCCTAAACAATGAGCAGTTCTTC; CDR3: CASSEKLLNNEQFF
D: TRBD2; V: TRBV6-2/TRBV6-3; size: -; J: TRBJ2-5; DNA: TGTGCCAGCAGTTACTCCGCCGGGACTAGCAGTTATGAGCAGTACTTC; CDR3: CASSYSAGTSSYEQYF
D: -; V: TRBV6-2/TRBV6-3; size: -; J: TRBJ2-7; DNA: TGTGCCAGCGGCGGCGCCGGACAGTCCTACGAGCAGTACTTC; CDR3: CASGGAGQSYEQYF
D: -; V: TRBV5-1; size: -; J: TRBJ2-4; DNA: TGCGCCAGCAGCTTGGCCGAAAGGAGTATAGCCAAAAACATTCAGTACTTC; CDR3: CASSLAERSIAKNIQYF
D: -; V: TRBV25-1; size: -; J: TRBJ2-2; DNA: TGTGCCAGCACCAGAGGACCCACCGGGGAGCTGTTTTTT; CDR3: CASTRGPTGELFF
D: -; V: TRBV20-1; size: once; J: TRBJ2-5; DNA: TGCAGTGCTAGAGATGCGCTGGAGCAGTACTTC; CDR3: CSARDALEQYF
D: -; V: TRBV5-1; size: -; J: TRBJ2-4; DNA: TGCGCCAGCAGCTCGGCCAGCGGAGCCAAAAACATTCAGTACTTC; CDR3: CASSSASGAKNIQYF
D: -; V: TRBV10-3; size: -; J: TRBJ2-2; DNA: TGTGCCATCAGTGAGTCGGGAGGAACCGGGGAGCTGTTTTTT; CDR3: CAISESGGTGELFF
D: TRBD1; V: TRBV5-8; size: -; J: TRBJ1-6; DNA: TGTGCCAGCTGTCCCCTCGACAGGGCCTTTTCACCCCTCCACTTT; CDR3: CASCPLDRAFSPLHF
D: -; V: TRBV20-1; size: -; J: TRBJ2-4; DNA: TGCAGTGCTATCAAGGACTCCCTAAACATTCAGTACTTC; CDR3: CSAIKDSLNIQYF
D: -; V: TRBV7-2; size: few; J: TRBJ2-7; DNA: TGTGCCAGCAGCTCCGGATTAAGCCTCGGCTACGAGCAGTACTTC; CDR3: CASSSGLSLGYEQYF
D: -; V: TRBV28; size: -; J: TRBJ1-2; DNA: TGCGCCAGCAGTTTCCTTGACACCTATGGCTACACCTTC; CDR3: CASSFLDTYGYTF
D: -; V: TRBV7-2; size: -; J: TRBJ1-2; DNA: TGTGCCAGCAGCTTAGGACACGGGGATGGCTACACCTTC; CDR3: CASSLGHGDGYTF
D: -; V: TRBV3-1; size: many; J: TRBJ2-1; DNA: TGTGCCAGCAGCCCTGAGGGACCCGACAATGAGCAGTTCTTC; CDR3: CASSPEGPDNEQFF
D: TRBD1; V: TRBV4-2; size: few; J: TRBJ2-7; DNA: TGTGCCAGCAGCCGATTGGGACAGGGGGTAACCGAGCAGTACTTC; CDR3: CASSRLGQGVTEQYF
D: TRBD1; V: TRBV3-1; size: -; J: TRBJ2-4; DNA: TGTGCCAGCAGCCAAGAAGACGGACAGGGGATAACTACCAAAAACATTCAGTACTTC; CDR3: CASSQEDGQGITTKNIQYF
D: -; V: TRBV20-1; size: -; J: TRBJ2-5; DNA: TGCAGTGTGGGGAGTACCCAGATGGAGTACTTC; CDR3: CSVGSTQMEYF
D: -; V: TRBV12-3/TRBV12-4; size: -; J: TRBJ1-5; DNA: TGTGCCAGCCAGAACAGAGGGGCGGTTCAGCCCCAGCATTTT; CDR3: CASQNRGAVQPQHF
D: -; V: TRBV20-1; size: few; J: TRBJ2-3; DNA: TGCAGTGCTAGAGACCCGGCAGATACGCAGTATTTT; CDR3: CSARDPADTQYF
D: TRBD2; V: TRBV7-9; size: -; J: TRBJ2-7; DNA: TGTGCCAGCAGCCCAAAGACTAGCGGGCACGAGCAGTACTTC; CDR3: CASSPKTSGHEQYF
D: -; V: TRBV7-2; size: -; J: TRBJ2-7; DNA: TGTGCCAGCAGCTTACCAGGGACGTCGTCCTACGAGCAGTACTTC; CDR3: CASSLPGTSSYEQYF
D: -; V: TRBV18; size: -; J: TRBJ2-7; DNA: TGTGCCAGCTCACTTACGGACGGAGACTACGAGCAGTACTTC; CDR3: CASSLTDGDYEQYF
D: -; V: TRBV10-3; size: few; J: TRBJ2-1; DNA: TGTGCCATCAGTGAGTCGGGACGGGGCTACAATGAGCAGTTCTTC; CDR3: CAISESGRGYNEQFF
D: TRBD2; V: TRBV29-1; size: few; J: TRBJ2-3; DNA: TGCAGCGTTGCAGGGACTAGCGGGCGCACAGATACGCAGTATTTT; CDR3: CSVAGTSGRTDTQYF
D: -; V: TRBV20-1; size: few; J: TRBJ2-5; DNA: TGCAGTGCCCTAAACTATATTTTAGGAGGGGAGACCCAGTACTTC; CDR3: CSALNYILGGETQYF
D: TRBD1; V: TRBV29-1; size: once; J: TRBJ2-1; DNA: TGCAGCGTCCCAGGACAGGCCGCGTTCTTC; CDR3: CSVPGQAAFF
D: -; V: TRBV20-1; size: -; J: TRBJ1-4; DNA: TGCAGTGCGCCCTCTAATGAAAAACTGTTTTTT; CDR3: CSAPSNEKLFF
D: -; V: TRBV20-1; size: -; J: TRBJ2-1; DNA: TGCAGTGCTAACGGCGAGTCCTCCTACAATGAGCAGTTCTTC; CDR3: CSANGESSYNEQFF